The clone carrying this T cell receptor (beta chain) was counted only a few times. This sample is drawn from a study of T cells in Graves' hyperthyroidism and ophthalmopathy. RNA transcripts provided the source from which TCR beta CDR3 regions were amplified. Researchers ran a first-round RT-PCR on the TCR CDR3 using the HTBI primer set. One entry per CDR3 protein, called by TCRdb with MiXCR from the multiplex PCR reads. The sample contains roughly 710,000 distinct CDR3 sequences, 30% to 40% of which appear only once. CDR3 length equals 15 residues. V lost 9 bases to trimming and J lost 4 bases; unmatched junction nucleotides: 11. CDR1 and CDR2 (germline): LNHDA, SQIVND (reference sequence).

The chain uses TRBV19 and TRBJ1-2; 10 nucleotides align to TRBD1. The source is a woman in her thirties or forties with Graves' hyperthyroidism. Sequenced input: blood. CDR3 sequence (DNA): TGTGCCAGCAGAAAAGGGGGACAGGGGATCTATGGCTACACCTTC. Protein sequence: CASRKGGQGIYGYTF.